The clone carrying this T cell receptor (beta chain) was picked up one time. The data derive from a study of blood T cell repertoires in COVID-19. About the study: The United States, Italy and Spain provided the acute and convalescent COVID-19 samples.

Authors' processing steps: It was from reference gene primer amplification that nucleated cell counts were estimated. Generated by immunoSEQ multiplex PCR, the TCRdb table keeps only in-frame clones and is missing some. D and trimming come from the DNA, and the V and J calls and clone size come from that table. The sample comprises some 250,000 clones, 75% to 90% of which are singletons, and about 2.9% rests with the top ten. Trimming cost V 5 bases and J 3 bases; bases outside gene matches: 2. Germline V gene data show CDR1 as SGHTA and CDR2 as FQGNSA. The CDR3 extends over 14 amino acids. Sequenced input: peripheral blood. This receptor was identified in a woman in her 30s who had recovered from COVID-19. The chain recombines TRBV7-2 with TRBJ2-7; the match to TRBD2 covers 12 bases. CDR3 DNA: TGTGCCAGCAGCCGGACTAGCGGGGACTACGAGCAGTACTTC. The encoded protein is CASSRTSGDYEQYF. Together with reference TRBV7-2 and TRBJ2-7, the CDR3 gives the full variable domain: GAGVSQSPSNKVTEKGKDVELRCDPISGHTALYWYRQSLGQGLEFLIYFQGNSAPDKSGLPSDRFSAERTGGSVSTLTIQRTQQEDSAVYLCASSRTSGDYEQYFGPGTRLTVT.